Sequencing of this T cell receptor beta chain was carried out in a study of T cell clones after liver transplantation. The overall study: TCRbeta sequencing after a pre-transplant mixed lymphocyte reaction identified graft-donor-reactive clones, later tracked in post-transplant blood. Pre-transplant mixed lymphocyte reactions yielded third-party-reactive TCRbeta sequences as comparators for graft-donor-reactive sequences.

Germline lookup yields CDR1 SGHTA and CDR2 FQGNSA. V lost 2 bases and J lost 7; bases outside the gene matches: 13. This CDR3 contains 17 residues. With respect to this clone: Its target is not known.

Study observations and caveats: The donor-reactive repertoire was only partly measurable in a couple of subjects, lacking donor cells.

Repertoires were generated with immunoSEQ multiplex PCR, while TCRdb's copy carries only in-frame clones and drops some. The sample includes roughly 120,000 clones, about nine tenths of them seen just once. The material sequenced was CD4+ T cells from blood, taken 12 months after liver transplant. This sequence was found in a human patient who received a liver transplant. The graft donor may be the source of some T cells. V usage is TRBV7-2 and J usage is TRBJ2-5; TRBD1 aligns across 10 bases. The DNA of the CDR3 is TGTGCCAGCAGCTTAAGGAGTGACAGGGGGCTGTCGGGGACCCAGTACTTC. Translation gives CASSLRSDRGLSGTQYF.